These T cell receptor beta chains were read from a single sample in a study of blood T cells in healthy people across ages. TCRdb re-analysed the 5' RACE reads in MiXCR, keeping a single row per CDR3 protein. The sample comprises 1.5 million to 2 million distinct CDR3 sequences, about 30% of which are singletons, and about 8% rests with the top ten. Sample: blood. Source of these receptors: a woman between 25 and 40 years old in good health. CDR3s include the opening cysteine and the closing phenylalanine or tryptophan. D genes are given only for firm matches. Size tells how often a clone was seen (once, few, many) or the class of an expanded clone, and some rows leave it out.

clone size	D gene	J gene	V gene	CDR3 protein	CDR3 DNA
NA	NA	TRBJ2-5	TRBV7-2	CASSSTSSQYF	TGTGCCAGCAGCTCCACGAGCTCCCAGTACTTC
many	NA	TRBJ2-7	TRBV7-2	CASSVYTNEQYF	TGTGCCAGCAGCGTCTACACTAACGAGCAGTACTTC
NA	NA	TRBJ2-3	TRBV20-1	CSARYPGKREDTQYF	TGCAGTGCTAGGTACCCGGGAAAGAGAGAAGATACGCAGTATTTT
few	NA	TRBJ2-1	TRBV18	CASLGRGTHNEQFF	TGTGCCAGCCTGGGCAGGGGAACCCACAATGAGCAGTTCTTC
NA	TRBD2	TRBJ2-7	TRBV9	CASSVAGGIYEQYF	TGTGCCAGCAGCGTAGCGGGAGGAATCTACGAGCAGTACTTC
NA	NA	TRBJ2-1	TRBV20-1	CSARDQARPYNEQFF	TGCAGTGCTAGAGATCAGGCCCGGCCTTACAATGAGCAGTTCTTC
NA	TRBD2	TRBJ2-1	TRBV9	CASSVREAMNEQFF	TGTGCCAGCAGCGTGCGGGAGGCAATGAATGAGCAGTTCTTC
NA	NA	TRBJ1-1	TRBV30	CAWSSDNSEAFF	TGTGCCTGGAGTTCGGATAATTCTGAAGCTTTCTTT
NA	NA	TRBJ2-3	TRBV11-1	CASSPRGNGSTDTQYF	TGTGCCAGCAGCCCCCGGGGTAACGGGAGCACAGATACGCAGTATTTT
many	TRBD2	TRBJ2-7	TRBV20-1	CSASSGGGAFTLKQYF	TGCAGTGCTAGCAGCGGGGGAGGGGCATTTACGTTGAAGCAGTACTTC
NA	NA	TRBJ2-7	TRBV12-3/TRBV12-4	CASSLMGGSEQYF	TGTGCCAGCAGTTTGATGGGCGGGTCCGAGCAGTACTTC
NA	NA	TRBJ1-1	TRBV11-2	CASGVGANTEAFF	TGTGCCAGCGGTGTGGGGGCTAACACTGAAGCTTTCTTT
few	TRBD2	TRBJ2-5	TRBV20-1	CSARPGLAGAETQYF	TGCAGTGCTAGACCGGGACTAGCGGGAGCTGAGACCCAGTACTTC
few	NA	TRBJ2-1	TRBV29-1	CSGGGFSSYNEQFF	TGCAGCGGTGGGGGATTCAGCTCCTACAATGAGCAGTTCTTC
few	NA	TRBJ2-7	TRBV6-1	CATSLGLPSYEQYF	TGTGCCACCAGTCTGGGACTTCCGTCCTACGAGCAGTACTTC
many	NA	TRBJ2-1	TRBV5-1	CASSFPSSYNEQFF	TGTGCCAGCAGTTTTCCTAGCTCCTACAATGAGCAGTTCTTC
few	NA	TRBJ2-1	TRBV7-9	CASSAPQGEEQFF	TGTGCCAGCAGCGCACCCCAAGGAGAGGAGCAGTTCTTC
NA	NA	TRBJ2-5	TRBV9	CASSPGPLQETQYF	TGTGCCAGCAGCCCGGGACCACTTCAAGAGACCCAGTACTTC
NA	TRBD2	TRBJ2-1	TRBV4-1	CASSLDGRVGNYNEQFF	TGCGCCAGCAGCCTAGACGGGAGGGTCGGGAATTACAATGAGCAGTTCTTC
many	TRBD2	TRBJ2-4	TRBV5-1	CASSSRSGGDNIQYF	TGCGCCAGCAGCTCGCGGAGCGGGGGGGATAACATTCAGTACTTC
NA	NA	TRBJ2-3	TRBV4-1	CANSRQRDTQYF	TGCGCCAACAGCCGCCAGAGGGATACGCAGTATTTT
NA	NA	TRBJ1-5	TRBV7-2	CASSLGVGEMRNQPQHF	TGTGCCAGCAGCTTAGGGGTAGGGGAAATGAGAAATCAGCCCCAGCATTTT
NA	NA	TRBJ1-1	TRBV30	CAWGTMNTEAFF	TGTGCCTGGGGCACAATGAACACTGAAGCTTTCTTT
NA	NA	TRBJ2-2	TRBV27	CASSLDYTYTGELFF	TGTGCCAGCAGTTTAGATTACACATACACCGGGGAGCTGTTTTTT
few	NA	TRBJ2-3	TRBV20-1	CSAIGDSSTDTQYF	TGCAGTGCTATTGGGGACTCGTCCACAGATACGCAGTATTTT
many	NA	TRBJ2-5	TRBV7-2	CASSGLQQGTQYF	TGTGCCAGCTCAGGGCTGCAGCAAGGGACCCAGTACTTC
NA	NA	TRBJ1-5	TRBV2	CASSRFGPETYQPQHF	TGTGCCAGCAGTCGATTCGGACCCGAGACCTATCAGCCCCAGCATTTT
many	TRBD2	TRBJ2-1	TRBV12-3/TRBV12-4	CASSSPRIAGTNEQFF	TGTGCCAGCAGTTCCCCACGAATAGCGGGAACGAATGAGCAGTTCTTC
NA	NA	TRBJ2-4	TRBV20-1	CSARGGHSGEQYF	TGCAGTGCTAGGGGGGGACATTCGGGTGAGCAGTACTTC
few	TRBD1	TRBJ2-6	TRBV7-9	CAGSTLLTGTDKAGANVLTF	TGTGCCGGCAGCACCCTCCTAACCGGGACAGACAAAGCTGGGGCCAACGTCCTGACTTTC
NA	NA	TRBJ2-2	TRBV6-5	CASSSPGQGGELFF	TGTGCCAGCAGTTCCCCAGGTCAAGGCGGGGAGCTGTTTTTT
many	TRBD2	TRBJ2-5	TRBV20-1	CSASFGGSQETQYF	TGCAGTGCTAGTTTCGGGGGGAGCCAAGAGACCCAGTACTTC
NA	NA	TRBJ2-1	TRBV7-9	CASSSSVSDNEQFF	TGTGCCAGCAGCTCTAGCGTTTCGGACAATGAGCAGTTCTTC
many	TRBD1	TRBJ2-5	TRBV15	CATSRELGTGDQETQYF	TGTGCCACCAGCAGAGAATTAGGGACAGGGGACCAAGAGACCCAGTACTTC
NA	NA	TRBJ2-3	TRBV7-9	CASSRQRTRADTQYF	TGTGCCAGCAGCCGCCAGCGCACTCGCGCAGATACGCAGTATTTT
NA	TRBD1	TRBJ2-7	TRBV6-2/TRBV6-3	CASSYSRQGDYEQYF	TGTGCCAGCAGCTACTCCCGACAGGGAGACTACGAGCAGTACTTC
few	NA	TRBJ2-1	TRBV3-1	CASSLLLISSSYNEQFF	TGTGCCAGCAGCCTCCTTCTGATATCGAGCTCCTACAATGAACAGTTCTTC
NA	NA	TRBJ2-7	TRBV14	CASSRAGRPYEQYF	TGTGCCAGCAGCCGGGCGGGCCGCCCCTACGAGCAGTACTTC
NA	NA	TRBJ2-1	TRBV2	CATGAAGNYNEQFF	TGTGCCACCGGGGCGGCAGGGAATTACAATGAGCAGTTCTTC
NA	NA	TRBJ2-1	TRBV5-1	CASSILQGSSLQFF	TGCGCCAGCAGCATCCTACAGGGCTCGTCACTGCAGTTCTTC
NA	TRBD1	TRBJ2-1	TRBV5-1	CASSFRGTGHNEQFF	TGCGCCAGCAGCTTTAGGGGGACAGGGCATAATGAGCAGTTCTTC
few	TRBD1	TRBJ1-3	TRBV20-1	CSAREGASGNTIYF	TGCAGTGCTAGGGAGGGGGCCTCTGGAAACACCATATATTTT
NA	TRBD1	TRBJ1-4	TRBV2	CASTLQGANEKLFF	TGTGCCAGCACCTTACAGGGGGCGAATGAAAAACTGTTTTTT
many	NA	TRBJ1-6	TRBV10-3	CATQTGTVNSPLHF	TGTGCCACCCAGACCGGGACGGTGAATTCACCCCTCCACTTT